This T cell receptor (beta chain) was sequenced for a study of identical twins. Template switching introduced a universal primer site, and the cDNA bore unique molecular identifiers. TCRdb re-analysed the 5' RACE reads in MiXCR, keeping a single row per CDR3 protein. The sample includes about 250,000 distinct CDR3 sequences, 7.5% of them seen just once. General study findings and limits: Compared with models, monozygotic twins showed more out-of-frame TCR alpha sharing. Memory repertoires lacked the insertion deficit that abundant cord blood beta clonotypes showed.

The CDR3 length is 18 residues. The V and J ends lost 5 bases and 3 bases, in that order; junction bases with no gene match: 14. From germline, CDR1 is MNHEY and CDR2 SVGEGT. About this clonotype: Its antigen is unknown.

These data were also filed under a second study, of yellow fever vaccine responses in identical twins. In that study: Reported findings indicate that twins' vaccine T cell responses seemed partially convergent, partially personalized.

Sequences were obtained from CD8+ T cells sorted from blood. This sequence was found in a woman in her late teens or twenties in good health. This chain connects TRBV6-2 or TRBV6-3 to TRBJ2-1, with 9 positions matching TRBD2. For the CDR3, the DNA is TGTGCCAGCAGTATGGGCCTAGCGGGATGGTCGAGCTACAATGAGCAGTTCTTC. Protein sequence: CASSMGLAGWSSYNEQFF.